The 21 T cell receptor beta chains below all came from one sample that was sequenced in a study of identical twins. In TCRdb, the 5' RACE reads were re-called with MiXCR into one record per CDR3 protein. Here the sample spans approximately 700,000 distinct CDR3 sequences, 5.5% to 7.5% being singletons. Sequencing used naive T cells sorted from blood. These receptors originate from a man between 18 and 35 years old in good health.

This clonotype came up many times. CDR3 nucleotides: TGTGCCACCAGTGATCCCCGGGGACTAGACTCTAGCACAGATACGCAGTATTTT. It translates to CATSDPRGLDSSTDTQYF. The rearrangement joins TRBV24-1 to TRBJ2-3; 8 positions agree with TRBD2. Losses at the gene ends were 3 bases for V and 0 bases for J; bases not matched to a gene: 10. The CDR3 extends over 18 amino acids. Germline CDR1 and CDR2: KGHDR and SFDVKD.

This chain joins TRBV11-2 and TRBJ2-7, with TRBD1 as a possible D gene (6 bases). Germline values: CDR1 SGHAT, CDR2 FQNNGV. The CDR3 contains 14 residues. Trimming removed 5 bases from V and 6 bases from J, with 17 bases in between. The CDR3 DNA is TGTGCCAGCAGCCCCTCGACAGGCTCCCGCGAGCAGTACGTC. This encodes CASSPSTGSREQYV.

Worth noting for this clonotype: A clone one base away is much larger, so this may be a read error. CDR3: CASSRSLLGSDTQYF. For the CDR3, the DNA is TGTGCCAGCAGCCGTTCCCTGCTAGGGTCAGATACGCAGTATTTT. This chain connects TRBV7-6 to TRBJ2-3; no firm D call. The germline V gene has CDR1 SGHVS and CDR2 FNYEAQ. Trimming removed 5 bases from V and 4 bases from J, with 16 bases in between. The CDR3 loop spans 15 amino acids. Full variable domain (rest looked up from reference TRBV7-6 and TRBJ2-3): GAGVSQSPRYKVTKRGQDVALRCDPISGHVSLYWYRQALGQGPEFLTYFNYEAQQDKSGLPNDRFSAERPEGSISTLTIQRTEQRDSAMYRCASSRSLLGSDTQYFGPGTRLTVL.

This clonotype was counted a few times. The chain links TRBV6-1 to TRBJ2-3, with a tentative D call TRBD2 (5 bases). V was pared by 10 bases and J by 3 bases, with 14 bases between. The CDR3 is 13 residues long. Germline CDR1 MNHNS, CDR2 SASEGT. The CDR3 bases are TGTGCCACCACCGATAGCGTAACAGATACGCAGTATTTT. Translation: CATTDSVTDTQYF.

This clonotype was found a few times. This chain links TRBV4-3 with TRBJ1-4; 8 nucleotides align to TRBD1. Losses at the gene ends were 3 bases for V and 6 bases for J; bases not matched to a gene: 6. Germline-derived CDR1 and CDR2 are LGHNA and YSLEER. This CDR3 comprises 15 residues. The CDR3 sequence is CASSQLTGGYEKLFF. CDR3 DNA: TGCGCCAGCAGCCAGTTAACAGGGGGGTATGAAAAACTGTTTTTT.

At least ten counts were recorded for this clonotype. The gene calls are TRBV5-1 and TRBJ2-1; D uncertain. The CDR3 is 16 amino acids. Trimming took 5 bases from V and 0 from J, leaving 15 bases between them. Germline-derived CDR1 and CDR2 are SGHRS and YFSETQ. The CDR3 sequence is CASSPYPQSSYNEQFF. Written as DNA, the CDR3 is TGCGCCAGCAGTCCGTACCCACAGAGCTCCTACAATGAGCAGTTCTTC. The whole variable domain, remainder taken from reference TRBV5-1 and TRBJ2-1, is KAGVTQTPRYLIKTRGQQVTLSCSPISGHRSVSWYQQTPGQGLQFLFEYFSETQRNKGNFPGRFSGRQFSNSRSEMNVSTLELGDSALYLCASSPYPQSSYNEQFFGPGTRLTVL.

This clonotype has ten or more counts. The J gene is TRBJ2-1, the V gene TRBV5-1; the match to TRBD2 covers 13 bases. Losses at the gene ends were 4 bases for V and 10 bases for J; bases not matched to a gene: 8. Germline loops: CDR1 SGHRS, CDR2 YFSETQ. The CDR3 length is 15 residues. This CDR3 is CASSPGLAGAQEQFF. The CDR3 DNA is TGCGCCAGCAGCCCTGGACTAGCGGGAGCTCAAGAGCAGTTCTTC.

This clonotype was seen a handful of times. This chain uses TRBV9 with TRBJ2-1, with D perhaps assigned TRBD1 or TRBD2 (6 bases each). The germline gives CDR1 SGDLS, CDR2 YYNGEE. V was pared by 3 bases and J by 6 bases, with 13 bases between. The CDR3 runs 14 residues. The CDR3 nucleotides read TGTGCCAGCAGCGCGCTCGGGGGCGTCAATGAGCAGTTCTTC. It is translated as CASSALGGVNEQFF.

This clonotype was detected a few times. The V and J genes are TRBV7-3 and TRBJ2-1; D tentatively reads TRBD1 or TRBD2 (5 bases each). The CDR3 spans 17 residues. Germline-derived CDR1 and CDR2 are SGHTA and FQGTGA. Trimming took off 5 bases at V and 9 bases at J, with 26 bases between the two ends. CDR3 sequence reads: CASSPGVLRPPRGEQFF. The DNA for the CDR3 is TGTGCCAGCAGCCCCGGGGTGTTGCGTCCTCCAAGGGGTGAGCAGTTCTTC.

This clonotype has only a few counts. The rearrangement joins TRBV20-1 to TRBJ2-7; 14 bases map to TRBD2. This CDR3 has 14 amino acids. Germline V CDR1 and CDR2: DFQATT, SNEGSKA (reference sequence). Trimming at V came to 1 base and at J to 9 bases, leaving 5 bases not matched to a gene. CDR3 sequence reads: CSARVGLAGVRQYF. Here the CDR3 DNA reads TGCAGTGCTAGAGTGGGACTAGCGGGAGTTCGGCAGTACTTC.

There are many counts of this clonotype. This chain links TRBV6-2 or TRBV6-3 with TRBJ2-7; TRBD1 might be the D (5 bases). Germline CDR1 reads MNHEY; CDR2 reads SVGEGT. V lost 6 bases and J 3 bases, leaving 21 bases between the germline ends. The CDR3 consists of 16 residues. This CDR3 is CASSPDPAGMDYEQYF. The CDR3 DNA reads as TGTGCCAGCAGCCCTGACCCGGCAGGGATGGACTACGAGCAGTACTTC.

The CDR3 DNA reads TGCGCCAGCAGTGGTGCTAGCGGGAGGACTCACAATGAGCAGTTCTTC. As protein: CASSGASGRTHNEQFF. This chain connects TRBV5-1 to TRBJ2-1, with 11 bases that match TRBD2. This CDR3 has 16 residues. Germline trimming cut 5 bases from V and 5 bases from J; bases unmatched to any gene: 9. The germline gives CDR1 SGHRS, CDR2 YFSETQ. The whole variable domain, filled in from reference TRBV5-1 and TRBJ2-1, reads KAGVTQTPRYLIKTRGQQVTLSCSPISGHRSVSWYQQTPGQGLQFLFEYFSETQRNKGNFPGRFSGRQFSNSRSEMNVSTLELGDSALYLCASSGASGRTHNEQFFGPGTRLTVL.

This clonotype was detected many times. V and J are TRBV6-5 and TRBJ1-5; TRBD1 matches 9 bases. Trimming at V came to 2 bases and at J to 11 bases, leaving 10 bases not matched to a gene. Per the germline V gene, CDR1 is MNHEY and CDR2 is SVGAGI. The CDR3 is 15 amino acids. CDR3 nucleotides: TGTGCCAGCAGTTACGAGAGTCCCGGGACAGGGTCCCAGCATTTT. It yields the protein CASSYESPGTGSQHF.

This clonotype was recorded a few times. The chain is built from TRBV12-3 or TRBV12-4 and TRBJ2-3; D gene unclear. V gave up 3 bases and J gave up 2 bases, with 12 bases separating them. This CDR3 has 15 residues. This CDR3 is CASSFTATATDTQYF. CDR3 nucleotide sequence: TGTGCCAGCAGTTTTACGGCTACCGCCACAGATACGCAGTATTTT.

There are many counts of this clonotype. The chain couples TRBV28 to TRBJ2-3, with TRBD2 identical over 8 bases. The J segment lost 4 bases and the V segment lost 6 bases, leaving 9 bases of the junction unmatched. CDR1 and CDR2 (germline): MDHEN, SYDVKM. This CDR3 comprises 15 residues. CDR3: CASRWSGSGADTQYF. The CDR3 coding sequence is TGTGCCAGCAGGTGGAGCGGGAGCGGCGCAGATACGCAGTATTTT.

Ten or more counts support this clonotype. This chain uses TRBV20-1 with TRBJ2-7, with TRBD1 identical over 9 bases. The CDR3 spans 16 residues. The germline CDR1 and CDR2 sequences are DFQATT and SNEGSKA (reference sequence). V lost 1 base, J lost 2 bases, and 9 bases stayed unmatched. CDR3 nucleotide sequence: TGCAGTGCTAGAGGAATCAGGACAGGGGAGACCTACGAGCAGTACTTC. This gives the protein CSARGIRTGETYEQYF.

This clonotype was recorded at least ten times. The chain links TRBV29-1 to TRBJ2-1, with 13 bases matching TRBD2. This CDR3 comprises 18 residues. With V trimmed by 3 bases and J by 7 bases, 15 bases remained unmatched. Germline V CDR1 and CDR2: SQVTM, ANQGSEA. CDR3 DNA: TGCAGCGTTGAGGCCCGGACTAGCGGGAGAGGGGTGAAGAATGAGCAGTTCTTC. It specifies CSVEARTSGRGVKNEQFF.

This clonotype was observed at least ten times. The chain links TRBV28 to TRBJ2-7; 9 positions match TRBD1. The CDR3 runs to 15 residues. Germline CDR1 and CDR2: MDHEN and SYDVKM. After removal of 5 bases from V and 6 bases from J, the junction contained 11 bases not matched to a gene. CDR3 amino acids: CASSPTGGIYSEQYV. The CDR3 DNA reads TGTGCCAGCAGTCCCACAGGGGGCATCTATAGCGAGCAGTACGTC.

The CDR3 loop reads CASTERGSSYEQYF. The CDR3 region has the DNA TGTGCCAGCACGGAGCGGGGGAGCTCCTACGAGCAGTACTTC. The rearrangement joins TRBV2 to TRBJ2-7; the match to TRBD2 covers 8 bases. V lost 7 bases to trimming and J lost 0 bases; unmatched junction nucleotides: 5. Germline V CDR1 and CDR2: SNHLY, FYNNEI. The CDR3 is 14 amino acids.

This clonotype was seen repeatedly, ten times or more. J is TRBJ1-6 and V is TRBV12-3 or TRBV12-4; tentatively, D is TRBD1 (6 bases). The CDR3 has 14 amino acids. V dropped 4 bases and J dropped 7 bases, with 11 bases sitting between them. This chain's CDR3 is CASSYRVRNSPLHF. The CDR3 bases are TGTGCCAGCAGTTACAGGGTGAGGAATTCACCCCTCCACTTT.

This clonotype has at least ten counts. V and J are TRBV7-3 and TRBJ2-3; D not resolved. CDR1 is SGHTA and CDR2 is FQGTGA in the germline V gene. The CDR3 loop spans 16 amino acids. V lost 5 bases and J lost 0, with 15 bases in between. The CDR3 protein is CASSPRRVSSTDTQYF. CDR3 in DNA: TGTGCCAGCAGCCCTCGCCGGGTCTCTAGCACAGATACGCAGTATTTT.